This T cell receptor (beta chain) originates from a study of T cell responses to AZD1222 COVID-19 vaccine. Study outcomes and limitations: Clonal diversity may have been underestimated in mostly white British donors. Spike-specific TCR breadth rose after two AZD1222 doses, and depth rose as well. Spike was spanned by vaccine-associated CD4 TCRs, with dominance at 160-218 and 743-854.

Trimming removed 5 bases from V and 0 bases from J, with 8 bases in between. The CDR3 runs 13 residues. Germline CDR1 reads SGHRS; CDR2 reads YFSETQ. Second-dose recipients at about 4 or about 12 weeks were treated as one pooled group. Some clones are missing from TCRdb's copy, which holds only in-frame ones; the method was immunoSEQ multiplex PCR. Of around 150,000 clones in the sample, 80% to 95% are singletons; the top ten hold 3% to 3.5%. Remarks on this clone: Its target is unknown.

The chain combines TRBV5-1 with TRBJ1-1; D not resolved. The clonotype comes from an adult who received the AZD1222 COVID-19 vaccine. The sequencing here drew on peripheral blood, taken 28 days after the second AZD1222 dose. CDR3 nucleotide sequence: TGCGCCAGCAGGGGCTACATGAACACTGAAGCTTTCTTT. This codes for CASRGYMNTEAFF.